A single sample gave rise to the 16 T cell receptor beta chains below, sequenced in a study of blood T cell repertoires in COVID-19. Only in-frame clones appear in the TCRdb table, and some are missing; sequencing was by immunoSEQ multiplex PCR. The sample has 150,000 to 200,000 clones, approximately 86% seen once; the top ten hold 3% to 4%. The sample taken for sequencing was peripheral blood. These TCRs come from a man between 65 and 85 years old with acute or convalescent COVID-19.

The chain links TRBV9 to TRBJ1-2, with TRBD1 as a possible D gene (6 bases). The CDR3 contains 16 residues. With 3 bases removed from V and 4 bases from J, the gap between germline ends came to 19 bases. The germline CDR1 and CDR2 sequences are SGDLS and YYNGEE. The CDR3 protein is CASSGEPQTGRYGYTF. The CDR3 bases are TGTGCCAGCAGCGGAGAACCACAAACAGGGCGCTATGGCTACACCTTC.

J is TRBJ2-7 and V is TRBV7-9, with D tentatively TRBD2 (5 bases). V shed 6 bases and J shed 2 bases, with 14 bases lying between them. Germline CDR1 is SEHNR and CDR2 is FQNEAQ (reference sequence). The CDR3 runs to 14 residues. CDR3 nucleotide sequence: TGTGCCAGCAGACCAACTGGACTCACCTACGAGCAGTACTTC. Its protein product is CASRPTGLTYEQYF.

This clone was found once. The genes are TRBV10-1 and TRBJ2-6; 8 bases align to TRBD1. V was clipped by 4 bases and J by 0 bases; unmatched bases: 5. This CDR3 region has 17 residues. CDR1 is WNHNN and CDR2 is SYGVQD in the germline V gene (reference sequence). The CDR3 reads CASSGDRLSSGANVLTF. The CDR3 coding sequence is TGCGCCAGCAGTGGGGACAGGCTGAGCTCTGGGGCCAACGTCCTGACTTTC.

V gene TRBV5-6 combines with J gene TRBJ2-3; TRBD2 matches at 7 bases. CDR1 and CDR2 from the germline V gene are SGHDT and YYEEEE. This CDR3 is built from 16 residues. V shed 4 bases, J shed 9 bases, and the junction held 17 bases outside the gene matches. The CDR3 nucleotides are TGTGCCAGCAGCGCCGCGTCTAGCGGAAGGGGAGGGACGCAGTATTTT. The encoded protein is CASSAASSGRGGTQYF.

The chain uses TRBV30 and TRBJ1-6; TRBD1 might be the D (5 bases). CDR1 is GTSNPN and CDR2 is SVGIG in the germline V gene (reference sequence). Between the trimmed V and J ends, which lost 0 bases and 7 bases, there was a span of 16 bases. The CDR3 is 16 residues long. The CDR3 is CAWSVPGGEGNSPLHF. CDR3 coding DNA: TGTGCCTGGAGTGTACCGGGGGGAGAAGGAAATTCACCCCTCCACTTT. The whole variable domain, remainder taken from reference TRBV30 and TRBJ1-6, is SQTIHQWPATLVQPVGSPLSLECTVEGTSNPNLYWYRQAAGRGLQLLFYSVGIGQISSEVPQNLSASRPQDRQFILSSKKLLLSDSGFYLCAWSVPGGEGNSPLHFGNGTRLTVT.

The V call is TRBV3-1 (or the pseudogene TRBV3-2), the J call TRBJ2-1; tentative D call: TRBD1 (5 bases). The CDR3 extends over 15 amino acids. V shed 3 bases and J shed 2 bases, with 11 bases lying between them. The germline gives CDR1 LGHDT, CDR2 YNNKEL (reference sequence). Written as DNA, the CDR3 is TGTGCCAGCAGCCAGGGGCCCTCACCCTACAATGAGCAGTTCTTC. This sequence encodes CASSQGPSPYNEQFF.

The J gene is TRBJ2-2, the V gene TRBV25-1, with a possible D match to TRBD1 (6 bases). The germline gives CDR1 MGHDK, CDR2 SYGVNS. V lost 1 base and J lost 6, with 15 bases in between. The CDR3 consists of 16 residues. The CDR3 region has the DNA TGTGCCAGCAGTGAATCCGGCAGGGGCCTCGCCGGGGAGCTGTTTTTT. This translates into CASSESGRGLAGELFF.

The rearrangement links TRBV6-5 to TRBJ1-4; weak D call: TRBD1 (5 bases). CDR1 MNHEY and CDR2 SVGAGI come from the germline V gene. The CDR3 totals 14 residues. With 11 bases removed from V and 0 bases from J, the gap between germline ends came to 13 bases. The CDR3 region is CAPGNSATNEKLFF. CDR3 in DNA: TGTGCCCCAGGGAATTCTGCAACTAATGAAAAACTGTTTTTT.

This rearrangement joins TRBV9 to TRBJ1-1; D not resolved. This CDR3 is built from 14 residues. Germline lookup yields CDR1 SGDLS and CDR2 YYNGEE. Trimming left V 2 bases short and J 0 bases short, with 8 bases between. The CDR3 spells CASSVEAMNTEAFF. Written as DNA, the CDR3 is TGTGCCAGCAGCGTCGAGGCCATGAACACTGAAGCTTTCTTT.

The CDR3 nucleotides read TGTGCCAGCTCACCTCGGGACAGGGGATATTCACCCCTCCACTTT. Protein: CASSPRDRGYSPLHF. V usage is TRBV18 and J usage is TRBJ1-6; TRBD1 aligns across 10 bases. Germline CDR1 KGHSH, CDR2 LQKENI. The CDR3 sequence is 15 residues long. The ends lost 3 bases at V and 8 bases at J; junction bases unmatched: 4.

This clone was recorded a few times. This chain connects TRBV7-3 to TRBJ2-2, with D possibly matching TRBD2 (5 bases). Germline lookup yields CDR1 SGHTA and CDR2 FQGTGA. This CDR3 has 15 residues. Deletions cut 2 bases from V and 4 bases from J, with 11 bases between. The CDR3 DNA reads TGTGCCAGCAGCTTACTAGCCGCGGGCACCGGGGAGCTGTTTTTT. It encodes CASSLLAAGTGELFF.

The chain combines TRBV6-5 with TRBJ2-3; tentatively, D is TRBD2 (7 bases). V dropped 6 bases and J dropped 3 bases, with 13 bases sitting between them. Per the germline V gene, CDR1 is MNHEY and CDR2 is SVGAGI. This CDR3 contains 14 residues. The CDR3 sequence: CASSEGGGTDTQYF. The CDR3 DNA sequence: TGTGCCAGCAGCGAGGGGGGAGGGACAGATACGCAGTATTTT.

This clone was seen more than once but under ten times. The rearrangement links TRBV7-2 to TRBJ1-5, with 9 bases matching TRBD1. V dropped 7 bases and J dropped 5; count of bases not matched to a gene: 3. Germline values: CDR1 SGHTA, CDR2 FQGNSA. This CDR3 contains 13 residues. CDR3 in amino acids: CASKGTGHQPQHF. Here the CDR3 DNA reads TGTGCCAGCAAAGGGACAGGGCATCAGCCCCAGCATTTT.

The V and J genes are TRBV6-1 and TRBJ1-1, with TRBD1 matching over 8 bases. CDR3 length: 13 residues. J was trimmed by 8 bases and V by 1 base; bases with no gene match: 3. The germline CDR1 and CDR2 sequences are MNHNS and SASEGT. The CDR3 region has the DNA TGTGCCAGCAGTGAAGAACAGGGGGAGGAAGCTTTCTTT. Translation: CASSEEQGEEAFF.

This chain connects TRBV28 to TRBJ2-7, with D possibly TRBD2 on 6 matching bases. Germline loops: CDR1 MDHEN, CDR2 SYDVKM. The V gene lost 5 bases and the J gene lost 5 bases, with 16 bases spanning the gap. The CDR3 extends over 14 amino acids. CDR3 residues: CASSPRPGRHEQYF. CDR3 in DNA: TGTGCCAGCAGTCCGCGCCCAGGGAGGCACGAGCAGTACTTC.

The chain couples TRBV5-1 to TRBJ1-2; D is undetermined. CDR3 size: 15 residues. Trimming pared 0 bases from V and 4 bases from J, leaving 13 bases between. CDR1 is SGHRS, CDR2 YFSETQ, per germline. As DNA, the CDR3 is TGCGCCAGCAGCTTGGCGGGAGGCTGGGGCTATGGCTACACCTTC. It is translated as CASSLAGGWGYGYTF.